The T cell receptor (beta chain) described here comes from a study of post-analysis software for immune sequencing data. The study's findings and limits: In multiple sclerosis, normalized Chao1 diversity was significantly below that of controls. Same-batch samples co-clustered strongly by F measure. Relative to controls, patients had about five TRBV segments at higher frequency, with TRBV5-6, TRBV5-1 and TRBV20-1 among these.

Between the trimmed V and J ends, which lost 4 bases and 5 bases, there was a span of 10 bases. This CDR3 is built from 12 residues. Looked up from germline, CDR1 is SGHRS and CDR2 is YFSETQ. Details on this clonotype: Antigen: not known.

cDNA libraries for TCR beta contained unique molecular identifiers. Between about 1 and 11 million T cells gave rise to approximately 520,000 cDNA molecules. A single record per CDR3 protein comes from TCRdb applying MiXCR to the PCR reads. In the table there are about half a million distinct CDR3 sequences, roughly 46% of which are singletons. Sequenced: blood. V is TRBV5-1 and J is TRBJ2-7; D gene ambiguous. This clonotype was obtained from a girl between 5 and 17 years old with multiple sclerosis. For the CDR3, the DNA is TGCGCCAGCAGCCTGGACCTTCACGAGCAGTACTTC. It specifies CASSLDLHEQYF.